Shown below are 13 T cell receptor beta chains from a single sample sequenced in a study of early T cells in non-severe SARS-CoV-2 infection. TCRdb analysed the 5' RACE reads with MiXCR anew, one entry per CDR3 protein. The data show approximately 60,000 distinct CDR3 sequences, with over 10% seen just once and about 3% held by the top ten. The sequenced material came from whole blood. Source of these receptors: an adult who was a healthcare worker with PCR-confirmed SARS-CoV-2 infection or an uninfected control (not recorded which).

The chain carries TRBV9 and TRBJ2-5; TRBD2 aligns across 7 bases. V trimming: 0 bases; J trimming: 1 base; junction bases outside the gene matches: 9. This CDR3 comprises 17 residues. Germline V gives CDR1 SGDLS, CDR2 YYNGEE. The CDR3 DNA reads TGTGCCAGCAGCGTAGCGGTAGCGGGCGCGATCCAAGAGACCCAGTACTTC. Translating it yields CASSVAVAGAIQETQYF.

The table lists this clonotype with many counts. The gene calls are TRBV7-6 and TRBJ2-3, with D perhaps TRBD1 or TRBD2 (5 bases each). Trimming left V 2 bases short and J 2 bases short, with 11 bases between. This CDR3 spans 15 amino acids. Germline V gene data show CDR1 as SGHVS and CDR2 as FNYEAQ. The CDR3 region is CASSLNPGTTDTQYF. CDR3 coding DNA: TGTGCCAGCAGCTTAAACCCCGGGACCACAGATACGCAGTATTTT.

The rearrangement uses TRBV3-1 and TRBJ2-7; the match to TRBD1 covers 7 bases. In germline, CDR1 is LGHDT, CDR2 YNNKEL (reference sequence). This CDR3 is built from 14 residues. V lost 2 bases to trimming and J lost 2 bases; unmatched junction nucleotides: 3. This chain's CDR3 is CASSQRTGPYEQYF. DNA of the CDR3: TGTGCCAGCAGCCAACGGACAGGCCCCTACGAGCAGTACTTC.

V usage is TRBV7-9 and J usage is TRBJ2-3; D gene ambiguous. In germline, CDR1 is SEHNR, CDR2 FQNEAQ (reference sequence). The CDR3 is made up of 12 amino acids. V lost 1 base to trimming and J lost 8 bases, with 7 bases between them. CDR3 in amino acids: CASSLVLGTQYF. CDR3 nucleotide sequence: TGTGCCAGCAGCTTAGTTCTGGGTACGCAGTATTTT.

This clonotype came up a few times. The chain employs TRBV2 and TRBJ2-5, with TRBD1 matching over 9 bases. V trimming: 4 bases; J trimming: 3 bases; junction bases outside the gene matches: 0. CDR1 SNHLY and CDR2 FYNNEI come from the germline V gene. This CDR3 has 13 residues. The CDR3 loop is CASSGDREETQYF. The CDR3 DNA reads as TGTGCCAGCAGTGGGGACAGGGAAGAGACCCAGTACTTC.

The chain uses TRBV27 and TRBJ2-2; D is unresolved. The germline gives CDR1 MNHEY, CDR2 SMNVEV (reference sequence). V lost 6 bases and J lost 9, with 20 bases in between. This CDR3 is 15 amino acids long. This CDR3 reads CASSSPTARGRELFF. CDR3 nucleotide sequence: TGTGCCAGCAGCAGCCCAACCGCCCGCGGCCGGGAGCTGTTTTTT.

At least ten counts were recorded for this clonotype. The V call is TRBV6-5, the J call TRBJ2-5; D not certain. The germline CDR1 and CDR2 sequences are MNHEY and SVGAGI. The CDR3 totals 11 residues. With 8 bases removed from V and 5 bases from J, the gap between germline ends came to 9 bases. The CDR3 region is CASPDRETQYF. The CDR3 region has the DNA TGTGCCAGCCCGGATCGGGAGACCCAGTACTTC.

This clonotype was recorded at least ten times. The chain uses TRBV2 and TRBJ2-1; 11 bases are shared with TRBD2. Trimming removed 8 bases from V and 7 bases from J; junction bases left unmatched: 4. This CDR3 contains 13 residues. Germline CDR1 and CDR2: SNHLY and FYNNEI. This chain's CDR3 is CASSRLAGNEQFF. The CDR3 DNA reads TGTGCCAGCTCCAGACTAGCGGGAAATGAGCAGTTCTTC.

This clonotype was observed a handful of times. The chain has TRBV3-1 and TRBJ2-1; D is unresolved. Germline V gene lookup returns CDR1 LGHDT and CDR2 YNNKEL (reference sequence). The V and J ends lost 5 bases and 7 bases respectively, with 9 bases between them. The CDR3 sequence is 12 residues long. The CDR3 region is CASSTTINEQFF. The CDR3, as DNA: TGTGCCAGCAGCACCACTATTAATGAGCAGTTCTTC.

This clonotype showed up just a few times. V gene TRBV6-5 combines with J gene TRBJ1-2; weak D call: TRBD1 (6 bases). Germline CDR1 MNHEY, CDR2 SVGAGI. The V end was cut by 6 bases, the J end by 3 bases, with 14 bases between. The CDR3 is 14 residues long. The CDR3 DNA reads as TGTGCCAGCAGACCGCCCGGACAGCACTATGGCTACACCTTC. The encoded protein is CASRPPGQHYGYTF.

This clonotype has at least ten counts. This rearrangement joins TRBV7-6 to TRBJ2-1; tentatively, D is TRBD1 or TRBD2 (6 bases each). The length of the CDR3 is 14 residues. Between the trimmed V and J ends, which lost 8 bases and 5 bases, there was a span of 16 bases. Germline V gene lookup returns CDR1 SGHVS and CDR2 FNYEAQ. CDR3 region: CASRLGGGNNEQFF. CDR3 sequence (DNA): TGTGCCAGCCGCCTCGGAGGGGGGAACAATGAGCAGTTCTTC.

This clonotype was observed many times. This chain connects TRBV6-1 to TRBJ1-5, with TRBD1 matching 10 bases. The germline gives CDR1 MNHNS, CDR2 SASEGT. The V and J ends lost 4 bases and 6 bases, in that order; junction bases with no gene match: 3. The CDR3 spans 14 residues. CDR3 amino acids: CASSARDRGQPQHF. CDR3 sequence (DNA): TGTGCCAGCAGTGCCCGGGACAGGGGTCAGCCCCAGCATTTT.

This clonotype was detected ten times or more. The chain combines TRBV5-1 with TRBJ1-4; TRBD1 matches at 8 bases. In germline, CDR1 is SGHRS, CDR2 YFSETQ. The CDR3 sequence is 16 residues long. V shed 0 bases and J 8 bases; nucleotides not matched to a gene: 9. The CDR3 is CASSLEGGQGFEKLFF. CDR3 bases: TGCGCCAGCAGCTTGGAGGGCGGACAGGGATTCGAAAAACTGTTTTTT.